This entry describes one T cell receptor (beta chain). Its antigen has not been determined. Qualities for individual bases were not recorded, and no much larger clone is one base off. This sample was taken from a study of molecular identifiers for immune sequencing clone quantification (dated by TCRdb to the late 2010s). Turning to the overall study: For a replicate experiment, the RNA from either 20,000 or 100,000 naive CD8 T cells was divided into five aliquots, and four of those aliquots went on to sequencing. CD8 T cells were used in a methods study to benchmark molecular-identifier clustering-based TCR repertoire sequencing (MIDCIRS) and TCR RNA copy counting. Overall results and qualifications from the work: About 2.9 recovered TCR RNA copies per cell were obtained by modeling, versus 9 to 10 by digital PCR, implying a capture efficiency of around 28%. Even against a background of 800,000 to 1,000,000 naive CD8 T cells, spiked-in Jurkat TCR RNA amounting to a single cell's worth was reported to be detectable. The naive libraries included spiked-in Jurkat TCR RNA (roughly eleven copies' worth), and this Jurkat TCR RNA is not part of the donor repertoire. Highly expanded clone sizes could be underestimated because identical TCR molecules may share a barcode. In CMV-specific effector cells, clones with more than 20 RNA copies contained over 99% of molecules, whereas in naive cells such clones contained under 1% of molecules. Without barcode sub-clustering, chimeric consensus sequences inflated TCR diversity; chimeras reached as high as 47%.

Measured from the cysteine to the phenylalanine, the CDR3 is 17 residues long. The entry retains the CDR3 DNA only, 51 bases that are in frame from base 1. CDR1 is given as LGHNA and CDR2 as YSLEER, both from the germline V gene. After removal of 0 bases from V and 4 bases from J, the junction retains 10 bases not matched to a gene. Libraries of naive CD8 T cells were built from around 20,000 to 1,000,000 sorted cells, with 10%, 30% or 50% of the purified RNA used. Naive CD8 T cells were FACS-sorted as CD8+CD4-CCR7+CD45RA+ on a BD FACSAria II into RLT Plus buffer. Roughly ten TCR copies' worth of Jurkat RNA were spiked into roughly 19,000-1,000,000 naive CD8 T cell samples to test detection sensitivity. CD8 T cells were enriched using RosetteSep CD8+ T Cell Enrichment Cocktail and Ficoll-Paque, and the enriched cells then underwent ACK red cell lysis. Library prep was done by PCR. Data came from a NextSeq 500. Bulk TCR libraries were prepared as previously described, using TCR primers listed in Table S5. Purification of total RNA was performed with the Qiagen AllPrep DNA/RNA kit. Before any analysis, reads coming from multiple sequencing runs of the same library were combined into one pool. On the study's bioinformatics: Reads were retained only if their TCR constant sequence matched exactly, and those retained reads were trimmed to 150 nt and grouped according to their 12-nt molecular barcodes. Reads inside each barcode group were sub-clustered using a 15% Levenshtein threshold, and a quality-weighted consensus sequence was constructed for each RNA molecule. Non-functional sequences were filtered out, along with any lower-count sequence sitting one edit away from another sequence. On the basis of fitting two negative binomial distributions, barcode sub-clusters with fewer than 20% of the maximum read count were discarded. TCRdb passed the public sequencing reads through fastp at Q25 and MiXCR, retaining productive beta sequences. Duplicate CDR3 protein sequences are folded into a single record with the most common DNA and genes. For this entry, the V and J calls and clone size follow TCRdb and not the study's own pipeline. The sample table lists approximately 500,000 distinct CDR3 sequences, less than 30% of them with a count of one. The biggest ten clones account for 0.76% of the sample.

This sequence was found in a human donor in good health. Some libraries in this study had Jurkat cell RNA spiked in. The specimen sequenced was naive CD8+ T cells from blood, with Jurkat cell RNA spiked in. The cell subset or site label here, explained by the study, means: FACS-sorted CD8+CD4-CCR7+CD45RA+ naive T cells. The chain was built from TRBV4-3 and TRBJ2-5, and 8 junction bases match TRBD2. This receptor carries the CDR3 CASSQDRTRGGRETQYF. The DNA sequence reads TGCGCCAGCAGCCAAGACCGAACCCGGGGGGGCAGAGAGACCCAGTACTTC.